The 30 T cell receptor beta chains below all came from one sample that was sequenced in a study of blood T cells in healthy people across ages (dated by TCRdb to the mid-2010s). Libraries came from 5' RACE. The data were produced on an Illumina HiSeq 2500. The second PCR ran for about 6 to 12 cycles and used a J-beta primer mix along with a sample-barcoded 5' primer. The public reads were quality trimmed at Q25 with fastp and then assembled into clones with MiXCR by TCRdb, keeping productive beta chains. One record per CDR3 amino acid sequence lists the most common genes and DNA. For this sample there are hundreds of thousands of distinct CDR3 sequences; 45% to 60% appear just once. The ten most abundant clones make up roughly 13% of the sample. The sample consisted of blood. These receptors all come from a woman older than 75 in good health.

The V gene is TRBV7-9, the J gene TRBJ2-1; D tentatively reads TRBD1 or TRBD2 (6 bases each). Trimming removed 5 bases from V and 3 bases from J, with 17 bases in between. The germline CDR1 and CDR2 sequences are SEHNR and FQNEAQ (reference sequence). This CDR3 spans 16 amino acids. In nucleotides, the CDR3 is TGTGCCAGCAGCACCTCAACGGGGGCCCACTACAATGAGCAGTTCTTC. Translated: CASSTSTGAHYNEQFF.

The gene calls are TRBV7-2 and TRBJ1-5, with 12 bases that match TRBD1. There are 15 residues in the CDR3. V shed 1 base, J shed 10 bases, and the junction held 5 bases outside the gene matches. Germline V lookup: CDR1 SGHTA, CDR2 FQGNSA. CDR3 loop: CASSLGRDRGHPQHF. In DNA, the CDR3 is TGTGCCAGCAGCTTAGGCCGGGACAGGGGGCACCCCCAGCATTTT.

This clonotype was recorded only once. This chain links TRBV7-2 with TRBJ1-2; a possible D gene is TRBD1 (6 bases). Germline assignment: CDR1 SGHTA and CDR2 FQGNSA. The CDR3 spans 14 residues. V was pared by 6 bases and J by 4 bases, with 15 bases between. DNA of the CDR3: TGTGCCAGCAGTCAAGAGCACAGGGCCTATGGCTACACCTTC. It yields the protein CASSQEHRAYGYTF.

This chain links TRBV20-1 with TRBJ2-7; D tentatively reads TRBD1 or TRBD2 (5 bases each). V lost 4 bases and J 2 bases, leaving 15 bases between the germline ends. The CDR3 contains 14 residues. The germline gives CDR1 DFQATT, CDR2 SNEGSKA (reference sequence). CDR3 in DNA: TGCAGTGCTATCCAGATGGGGGTCCCCTACGAGCAGTACTTC. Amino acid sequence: CSAIQMGVPYEQYF.

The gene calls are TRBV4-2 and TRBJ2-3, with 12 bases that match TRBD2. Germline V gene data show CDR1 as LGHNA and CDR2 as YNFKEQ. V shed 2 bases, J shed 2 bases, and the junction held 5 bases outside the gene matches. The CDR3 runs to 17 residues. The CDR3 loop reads CASSQMTSGGFTDTQYF. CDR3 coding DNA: TGTGCCAGCAGCCAAATGACTAGCGGGGGCTTCACAGATACGCAGTATTTT.

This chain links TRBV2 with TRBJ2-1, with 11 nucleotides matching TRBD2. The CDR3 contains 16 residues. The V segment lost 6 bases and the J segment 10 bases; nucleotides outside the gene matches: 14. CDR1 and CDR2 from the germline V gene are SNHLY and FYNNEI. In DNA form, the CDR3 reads TGTGCCAGCAGGGGGGGTGGACTAGCGGGTAGGATGGAGCAGTTCTTC. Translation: CASRGGGLAGRMEQFF.

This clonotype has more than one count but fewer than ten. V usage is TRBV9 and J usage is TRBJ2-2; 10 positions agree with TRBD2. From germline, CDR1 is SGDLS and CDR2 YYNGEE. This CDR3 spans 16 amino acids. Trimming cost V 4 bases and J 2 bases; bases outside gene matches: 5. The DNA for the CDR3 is TGTGCCAGCAGCCGAGGACTAGCGGTAAACACCGGGGAGCTGTTTTTT. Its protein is CASSRGLAVNTGELFF.

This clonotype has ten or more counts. The CDR3 bases are TGCAGTGCTAGTCGTTCCGGGAACTACTACGAGCAGTACTTC. As protein: CSASRSGNYYEQYF. The rearrangement joins TRBV20-1 to TRBJ2-7; D may be TRBD2 (5 bases). Trimming removed 3 bases at V and 3 bases at J, with 15 bases between. The length of the CDR3 is 14 residues. The germline V gene encodes CDR1 DFQATT and CDR2 SNEGSKA (reference sequence).

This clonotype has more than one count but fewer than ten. The DNA of the CDR3 is TGTGCCAGCAGTTCCCCAACCGGGACCGACCCCTACGAGCAGTACTTC. Translation gives CASSSPTGTDPYEQYF. This chain joins TRBV28 and TRBJ2-7, with D tentatively TRBD1 or TRBD2 (5 bases each). The germline gives CDR1 MDHEN, CDR2 SYDVKM. With 4 bases removed from V and 2 bases from J, the gap between germline ends came to 18 bases. The CDR3 contains 16 residues.

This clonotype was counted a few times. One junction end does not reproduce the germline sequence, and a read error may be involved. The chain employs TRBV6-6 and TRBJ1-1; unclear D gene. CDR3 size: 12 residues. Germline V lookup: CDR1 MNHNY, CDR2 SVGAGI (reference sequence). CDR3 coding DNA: TGTGCCAGCAGAACTACTAACACTGAGGCTTTCTTT. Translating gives CASRTTNTEAFF.

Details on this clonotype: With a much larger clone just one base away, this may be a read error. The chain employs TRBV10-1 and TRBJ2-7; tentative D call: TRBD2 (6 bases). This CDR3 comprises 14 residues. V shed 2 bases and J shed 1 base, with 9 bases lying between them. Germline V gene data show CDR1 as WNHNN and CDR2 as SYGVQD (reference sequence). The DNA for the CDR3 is TGCGCCAGCAGTGAGCGGGGGTCTTCCTACGAGCAGTACTTC. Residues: CASSERGSSYEQYF.

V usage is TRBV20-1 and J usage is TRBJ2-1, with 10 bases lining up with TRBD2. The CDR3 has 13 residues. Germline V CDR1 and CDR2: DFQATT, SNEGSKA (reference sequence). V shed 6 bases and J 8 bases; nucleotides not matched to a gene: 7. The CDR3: CSAGLAGVDEQFF. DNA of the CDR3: TGCAGTGCAGGGCTAGCGGGAGTTGATGAGCAGTTCTTC.

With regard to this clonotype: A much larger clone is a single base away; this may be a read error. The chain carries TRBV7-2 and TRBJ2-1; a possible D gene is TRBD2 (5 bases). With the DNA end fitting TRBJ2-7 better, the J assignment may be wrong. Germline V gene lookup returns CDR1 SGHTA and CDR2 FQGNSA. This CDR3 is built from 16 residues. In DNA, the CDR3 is TGTGCCAGCAGCTTAGCAGCGAGCGGTTCCTACAATGAGCAGTACTTC. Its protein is CASSLAASGSYNEQYF.

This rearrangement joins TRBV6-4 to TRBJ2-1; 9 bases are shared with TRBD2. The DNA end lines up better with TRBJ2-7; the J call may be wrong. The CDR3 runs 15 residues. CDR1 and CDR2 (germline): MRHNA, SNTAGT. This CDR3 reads CASSYRLAGYSEQYF. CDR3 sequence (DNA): TGTGCCAGCAGTTATCGGCTAGCGGGGTACAGTGAGCAGTACTTC.

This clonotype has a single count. Here the CDR3 DNA reads TGTGCCAGCAGTGACGGACTGAAATCTAGCACAGATACGCAGTATTTT. The encoded protein is CASSDGLKSSTDTQYF. The chain employs TRBV27 and TRBJ2-3; possibly TRBD2 for D (5 bases). From germline, CDR1 is MNHEY and CDR2 SMNVEV (reference sequence). Deletions cut 5 bases from V and 0 bases from J, with 15 bases between. The CDR3 extends over 16 amino acids.

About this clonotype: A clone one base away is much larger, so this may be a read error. DNA for the CDR3: TGTGCCATCCGTTCAGGGGCGTCCTACAATGAGCAGTACTTC. Translation: CAIRSGASYNEQYF. The chain links TRBV27 to TRBJ2-5; D might be TRBD1 (6 bases). The length of the CDR3 is 14 residues. Trimming pared 10 bases from V and 11 bases from J, leaving 26 bases between. Germline V gene lookup returns CDR1 MNHEY and CDR2 SMNVEV (reference sequence).

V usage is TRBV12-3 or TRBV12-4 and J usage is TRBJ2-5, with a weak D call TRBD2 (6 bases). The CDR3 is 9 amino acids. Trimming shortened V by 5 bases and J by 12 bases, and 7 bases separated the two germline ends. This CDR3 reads CASSPGEYF. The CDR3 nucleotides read TGTGCCAGCAGTCCGGGGGAGTACTTC.

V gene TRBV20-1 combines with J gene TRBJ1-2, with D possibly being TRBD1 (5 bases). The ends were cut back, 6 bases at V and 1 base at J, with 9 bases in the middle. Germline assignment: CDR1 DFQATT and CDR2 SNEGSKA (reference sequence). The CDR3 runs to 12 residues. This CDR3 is CSAATVNYGYTF. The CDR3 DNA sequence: TGCAGTGCCGCGACAGTTAACTATGGCTACACCTTC.

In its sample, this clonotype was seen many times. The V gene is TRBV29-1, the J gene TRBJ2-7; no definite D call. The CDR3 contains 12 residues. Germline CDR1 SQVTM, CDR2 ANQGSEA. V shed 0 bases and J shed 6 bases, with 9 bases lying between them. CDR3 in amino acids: CSVEDPDREQYF. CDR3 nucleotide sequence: TGCAGCGTTGAAGATCCAGATCGCGAGCAGTACTTC.

The CDR3 loop is CAWSGGLEETQYF. CDR3 coding DNA: TGTGCCTGGAGTGGGGGACTCGAAGAGACCCAGTACTTC. The chain is built from TRBV30 and TRBJ2-7; a weak D match, TRBD2 (6 bases). TRBJ2-5 explains the end of the DNA better; the J call may be wrong. This CDR3 is 13 amino acids long. The germline CDR1 and CDR2 sequences are GTSNPN and SVGIG (reference sequence).

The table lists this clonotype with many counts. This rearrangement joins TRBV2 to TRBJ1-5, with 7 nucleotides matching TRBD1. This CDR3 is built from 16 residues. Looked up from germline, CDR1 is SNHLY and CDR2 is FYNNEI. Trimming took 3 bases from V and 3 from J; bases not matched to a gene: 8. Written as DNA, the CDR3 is TGTGCCAGCAGTGACACGGGACAGCATTCCAATCAGCCCCAGCATTTT. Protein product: CASSDTGQHSNQPQHF.

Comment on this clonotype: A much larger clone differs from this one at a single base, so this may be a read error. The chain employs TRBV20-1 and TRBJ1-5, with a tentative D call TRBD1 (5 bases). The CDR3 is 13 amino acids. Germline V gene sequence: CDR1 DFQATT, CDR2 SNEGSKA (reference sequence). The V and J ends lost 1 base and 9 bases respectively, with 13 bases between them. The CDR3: CSARAGMHRPQHF. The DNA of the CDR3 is TGCAGTGCTAGAGCAGGGATGCATCGGCCCCAGCATTTT.

The CDR3 DNA reads TGTGCCAGCAGCGCTACCGACAGGAGAGCGGCTGATACGCAGTATTTT. Its translation is CASSATDRRAADTQYF. This rearrangement joins TRBV9 to TRBJ2-3, with D possibly matching TRBD1 (6 bases). Trimming took 3 bases from V and 6 from J, leaving 20 bases between them. Germline CDR1 and CDR2: SGDLS and YYNGEE. This CDR3 region has 16 residues.

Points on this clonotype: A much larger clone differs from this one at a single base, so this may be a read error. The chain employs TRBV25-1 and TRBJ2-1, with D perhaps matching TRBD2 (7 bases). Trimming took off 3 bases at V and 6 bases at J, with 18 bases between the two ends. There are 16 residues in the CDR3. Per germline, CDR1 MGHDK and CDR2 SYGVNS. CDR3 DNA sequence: TGTGCCAGCAGTGACCCCGCAGGGGCTAGCGGCAATGAGCAGTTCTTC. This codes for CASSDPAGASGNEQFF.

In DNA form, the CDR3 reads TGCAGTGCTAGAGACCTTAGCGGGGTCCAAGAGACCCAGTACTTC. This codes for CSARDLSGVQETQYF. The chain employs TRBV20-1 and TRBJ2-5, with TRBD2 matching over 8 bases. CDR3 length equals 15 residues. Looked up from germline, CDR1 is DFQATT and CDR2 is SNEGSKA (reference sequence). V trimming: 0 bases; J trimming: 1 base; junction bases outside the gene matches: 4.

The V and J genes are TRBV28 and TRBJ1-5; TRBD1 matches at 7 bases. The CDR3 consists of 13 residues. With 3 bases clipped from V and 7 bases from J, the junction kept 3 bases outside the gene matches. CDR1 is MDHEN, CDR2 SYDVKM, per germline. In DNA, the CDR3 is TGTGCCAGCAGTTTTTTACAGGGGCAGCCCCAGCATTTT. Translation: CASSFLQGQPQHF.

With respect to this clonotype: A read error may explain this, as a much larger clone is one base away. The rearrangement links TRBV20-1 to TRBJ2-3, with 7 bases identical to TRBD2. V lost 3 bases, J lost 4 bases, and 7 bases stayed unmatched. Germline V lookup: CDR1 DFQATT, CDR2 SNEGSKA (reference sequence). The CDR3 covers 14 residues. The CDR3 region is CSASPGGSADTQYF. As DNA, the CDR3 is TGCAGTGCTAGTCCTGGCGGGAGTGCAGATACGCAGTATTTT.

In DNA, the CDR3 is TGTGCCAGCTCCCCGGGACAGGGTGACCCCTACGAGCAGTACTTC. This encodes CASSPGQGDPYEQYF. The chain recombines TRBV18 with TRBJ2-7; 9 bases fit TRBD1. This CDR3 region has 15 residues. Germline CDR1 KGHSH, CDR2 LQKENI. The trim removed 6 bases at V and 2 bases at J, leaving 8 bases unmatched.

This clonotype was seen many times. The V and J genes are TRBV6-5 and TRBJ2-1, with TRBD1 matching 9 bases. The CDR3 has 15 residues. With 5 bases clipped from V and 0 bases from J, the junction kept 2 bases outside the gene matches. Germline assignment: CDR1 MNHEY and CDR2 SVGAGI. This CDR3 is CASSQGQGSYNEQFF. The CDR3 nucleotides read TGTGCCAGCAGTCAGGGACAGGGCTCCTACAATGAGCAGTTCTTC.

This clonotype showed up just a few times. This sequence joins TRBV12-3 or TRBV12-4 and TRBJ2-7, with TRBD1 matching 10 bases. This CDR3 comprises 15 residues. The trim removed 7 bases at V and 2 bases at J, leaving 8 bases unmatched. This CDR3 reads CASTPGTGVAYEQYF. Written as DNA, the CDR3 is TGTGCCAGCACCCCTGGGACAGGGGTGGCCTACGAGCAGTACTTC.